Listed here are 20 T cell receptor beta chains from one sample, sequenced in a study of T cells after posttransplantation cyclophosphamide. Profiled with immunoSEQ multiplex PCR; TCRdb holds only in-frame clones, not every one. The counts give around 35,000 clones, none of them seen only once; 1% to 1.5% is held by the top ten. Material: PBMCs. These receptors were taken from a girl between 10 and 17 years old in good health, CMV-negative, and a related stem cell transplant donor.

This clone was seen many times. For the CDR3, the DNA is TGTGCCAGCATCAGGGGGCAAGATACGCAGTATTTT. Protein sequence: CASIRGQDTQYF. This chain connects TRBV2 to TRBJ2-3, with 8 bases identical to TRBD1. CDR3 length: 12 amino acids. V shed 7 bases and J 5 bases; nucleotides not matched to a gene: 2. Germline-derived CDR1 and CDR2 are SNHLY and FYNNEI.

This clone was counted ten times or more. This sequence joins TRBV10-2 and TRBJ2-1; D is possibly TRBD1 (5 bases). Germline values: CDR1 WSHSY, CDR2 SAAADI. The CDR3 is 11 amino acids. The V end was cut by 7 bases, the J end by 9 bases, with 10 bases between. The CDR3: CASTYRSEQFF. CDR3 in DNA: TGCGCCAGCACCTACAGGTCTGAGCAGTTCTTC.

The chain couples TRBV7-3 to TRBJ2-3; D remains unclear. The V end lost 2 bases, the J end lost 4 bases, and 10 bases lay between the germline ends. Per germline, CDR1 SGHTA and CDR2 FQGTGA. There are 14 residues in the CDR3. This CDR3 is CASSLSRAPDTQYF. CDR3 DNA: TGTGCCAGCAGCTTATCCCGAGCCCCAGATACGCAGTATTTT.

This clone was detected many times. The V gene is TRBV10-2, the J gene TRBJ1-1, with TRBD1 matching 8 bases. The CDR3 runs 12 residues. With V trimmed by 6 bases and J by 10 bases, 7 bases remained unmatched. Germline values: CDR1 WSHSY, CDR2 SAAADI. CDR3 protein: CASRPRGQIAFF. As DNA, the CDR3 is TGCGCCAGCAGACCCAGGGGGCAGATAGCTTTCTTT.

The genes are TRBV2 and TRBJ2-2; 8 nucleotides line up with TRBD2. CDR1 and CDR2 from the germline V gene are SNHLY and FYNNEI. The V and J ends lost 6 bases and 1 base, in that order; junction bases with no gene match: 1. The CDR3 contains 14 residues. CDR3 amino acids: CASRLAVNTGELFF. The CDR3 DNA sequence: TGTGCCAGCAGACTAGCGGTGAACACCGGGGAGCTGTTTTTT.

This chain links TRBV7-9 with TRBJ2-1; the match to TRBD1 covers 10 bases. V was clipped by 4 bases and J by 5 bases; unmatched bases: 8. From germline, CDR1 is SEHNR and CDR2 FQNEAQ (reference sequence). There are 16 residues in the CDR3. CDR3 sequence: CASSSWTGTGDNEQFF. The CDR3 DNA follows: TGTGCCAGCAGCTCTTGGACCGGGACAGGGGACAATGAGCAGTTCTTC. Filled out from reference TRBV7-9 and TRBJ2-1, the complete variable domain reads DTGVSQNPRHKITKRGQNVTFRCDPISEHNRLYWYRQTLGQGPEFLTYFQNEAQLEKSRLLSDRFSAERPKGSFSTLEIQRTEQGDSAMYLCASSSWTGTGDNEQFFGPGTRLTVL.

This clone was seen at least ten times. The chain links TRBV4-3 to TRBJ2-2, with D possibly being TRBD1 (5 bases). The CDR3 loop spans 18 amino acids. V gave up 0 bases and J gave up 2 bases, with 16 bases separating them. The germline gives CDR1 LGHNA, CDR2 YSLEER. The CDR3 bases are TGCGCCAGCAGCCAAGATCTGGGGCACGAAGCCAACACCGGGGAGCTGTTTTTT. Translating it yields CASSQDLGHEANTGELFF.

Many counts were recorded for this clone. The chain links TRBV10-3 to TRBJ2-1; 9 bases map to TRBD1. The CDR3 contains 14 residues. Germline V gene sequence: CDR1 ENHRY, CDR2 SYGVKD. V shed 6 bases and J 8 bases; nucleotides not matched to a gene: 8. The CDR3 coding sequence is TGTGCCATCAGGGAGGACAGGGGTATCCATGAGCAGTTCTTC. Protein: CAIREDRGIHEQFF.

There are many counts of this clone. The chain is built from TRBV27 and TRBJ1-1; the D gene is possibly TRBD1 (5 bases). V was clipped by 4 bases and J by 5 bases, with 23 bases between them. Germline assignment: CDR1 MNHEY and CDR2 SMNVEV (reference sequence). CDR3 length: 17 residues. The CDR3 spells CASSSAVGARVGTEAFF. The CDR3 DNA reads TGTGCCAGCAGTTCCGCGGTAGGGGCAAGGGTGGGGACTGAAGCTTTCTTT.

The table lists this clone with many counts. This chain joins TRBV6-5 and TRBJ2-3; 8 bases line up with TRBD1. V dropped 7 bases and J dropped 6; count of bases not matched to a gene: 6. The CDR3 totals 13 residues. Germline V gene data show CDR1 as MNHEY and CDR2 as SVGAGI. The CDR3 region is CASTRTGSDTQYF. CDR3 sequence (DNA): TGTGCCAGCACCCGGACAGGGTCCGATACGCAGTATTTT.

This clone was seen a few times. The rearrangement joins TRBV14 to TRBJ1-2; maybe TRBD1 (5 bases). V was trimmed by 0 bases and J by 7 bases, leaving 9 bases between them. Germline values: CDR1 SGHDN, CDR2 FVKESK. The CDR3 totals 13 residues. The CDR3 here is CASSQDQGRGYTF. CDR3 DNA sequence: TGTGCCAGCAGCCAAGATCAGGGCCGTGGCTACACCTTC.

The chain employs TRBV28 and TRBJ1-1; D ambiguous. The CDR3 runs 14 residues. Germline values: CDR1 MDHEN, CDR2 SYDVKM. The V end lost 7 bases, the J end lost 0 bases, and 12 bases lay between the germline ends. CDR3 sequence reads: CASKYQEVNTEAFF. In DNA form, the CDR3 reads TGTGCCAGCAAGTATCAGGAGGTGAACACTGAAGCTTTCTTT.

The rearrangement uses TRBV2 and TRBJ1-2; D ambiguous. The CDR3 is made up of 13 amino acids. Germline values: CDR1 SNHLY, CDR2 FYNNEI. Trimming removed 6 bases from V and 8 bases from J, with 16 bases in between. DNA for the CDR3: TGTGCCAGCAGGGACTGGGGAGGCGGAGGCTACACCTTC. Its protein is CASRDWGGGGYTF.

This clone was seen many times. As DNA, the CDR3 is TGTGCCACTCTCCCTTTTCGGGGGGACCATAGCAATCAGCCCCAGCATTTT. Residues: CATLPFRGDHSNQPQHF. The V gene is TRBV28, the J gene TRBJ1-5, with D possibly TRBD1 on 5 matching bases. Germline V gene sequence: CDR1 MDHEN, CDR2 SYDVKM. V lost 10 bases, J lost 0 bases, and 22 bases lay in between. The CDR3 contains 17 residues.

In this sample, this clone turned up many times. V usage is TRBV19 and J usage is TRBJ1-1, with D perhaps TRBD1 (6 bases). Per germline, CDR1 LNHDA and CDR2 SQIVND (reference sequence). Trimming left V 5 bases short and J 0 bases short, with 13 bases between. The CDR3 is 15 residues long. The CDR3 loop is CASSLQGTMNTEAFF. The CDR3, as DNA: TGTGCCAGTAGTTTACAGGGTACTATGAACACTGAAGCTTTCTTT.

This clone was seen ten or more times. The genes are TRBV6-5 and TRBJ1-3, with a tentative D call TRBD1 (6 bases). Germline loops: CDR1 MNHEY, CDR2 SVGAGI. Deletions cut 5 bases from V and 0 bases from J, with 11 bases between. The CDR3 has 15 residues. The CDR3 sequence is CASSIQGFSGNTIYF. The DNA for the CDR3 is TGTGCCAGCAGTATACAGGGATTCTCTGGAAACACCATATATTTT.

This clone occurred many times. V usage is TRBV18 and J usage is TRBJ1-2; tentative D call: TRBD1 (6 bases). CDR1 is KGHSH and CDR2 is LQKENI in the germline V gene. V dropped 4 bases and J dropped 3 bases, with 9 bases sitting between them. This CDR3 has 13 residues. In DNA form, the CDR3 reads TGTGCCAGCTCACAGCGACAGGACTATGGCTACACCTTC. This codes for CASSQRQDYGYTF.

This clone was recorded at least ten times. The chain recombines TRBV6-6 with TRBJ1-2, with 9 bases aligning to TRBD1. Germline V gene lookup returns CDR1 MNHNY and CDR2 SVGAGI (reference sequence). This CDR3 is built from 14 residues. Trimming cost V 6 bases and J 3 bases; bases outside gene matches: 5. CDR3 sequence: CASSHRGQDYGYTF. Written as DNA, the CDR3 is TGTGCCAGCAGCCACAGGGGGCAAGACTATGGCTACACCTTC.

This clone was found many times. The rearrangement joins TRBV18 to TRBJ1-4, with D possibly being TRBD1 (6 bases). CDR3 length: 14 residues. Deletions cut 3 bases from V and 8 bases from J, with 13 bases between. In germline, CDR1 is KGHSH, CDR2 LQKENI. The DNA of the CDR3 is TGTGCCAGCTCACCTCCAGGGGATTTCGAAAAACTGTTTTTT. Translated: CASSPPGDFEKLFF.

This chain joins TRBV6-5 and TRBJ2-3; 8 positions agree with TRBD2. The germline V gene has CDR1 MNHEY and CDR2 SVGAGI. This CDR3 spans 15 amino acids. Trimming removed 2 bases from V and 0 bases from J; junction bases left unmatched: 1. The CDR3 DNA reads TGTGCCAGCAGTTACACGGGAGGGAGCACAGATACGCAGTATTTT. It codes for CASSYTGGSTDTQYF.